This T cell receptor (beta chain) was observed in a study of cytomegalovirus exposure and HLA in healthy donors. As for the study in general: Per a later analysis, the approximately 700 first-cohort and some 130 validation repertoires shared one platform. Overall study results and limits: Overall, approximately 150 TCR beta chains were annotated as cytomegalovirus-associated.

Note on this clone: What it recognizes is unknown.

This CDR3 is built from 12 residues. Germline V CDR1 and CDR2: GTSNPN, SVGIG (reference sequence). The J segment lost 7 bases and the V segment lost 4 bases, leaving 2 bases of the junction unmatched. Using immunoSEQ multiplex PCR, the repertoire was profiled, and TCRdb retains in-frame clones only, with some absent. The data contain over 250,000 clones, 86% of them singletons. The TCR originated in a woman aged 18-30 years in good health and CMV-seronegative. V gene TRBV30 combines with J gene TRBJ2-2; TRBD1 aligns across 8 bases. Material for sequencing was PBMCs. The CDR3 DNA reads TGTGCCTGGACAGGGGGCATCGGGGAGCTGTTTTTT. Its protein product is CAWTGGIGELFF.